These 19 T cell receptor beta chains share one sample of origin, sequenced in a study of CD4 T cells in relation to SARS-CoV-2 and coronaviruses. The method was immunoSEQ multiplex PCR; TCRdb's version includes in-frame clones alone and lacks a portion of them. The data hold about 37,000 clones, with 82% observed a single time. For these TCRs, the target antigens are not known. The sample was naive CD4+ T cells from PBMCs, cultured in vitro. Regarding subset: naive CD4+ T cells isolated by negative enrichment. All receptors derive from an adult with COVID-19.

This clone was detected a few times. The chain is built from TRBV10-3 and TRBJ1-1; D unclear. Germline loops: CDR1 ENHRY, CDR2 SYGVKD. V was clipped by 4 bases and J by 0 bases, with 6 bases between them. The CDR3 covers 13 residues. The CDR3 DNA sequence: TGTGCCATCAGTGCAGAGATGAACACTGAAGCTTTCTTT. Amino acid sequence: CAISAEMNTEAFF.

The rearrangement joins TRBV5-1 to TRBJ1-2; D gene ambiguous. V shed 0 bases and J shed 0 bases, with 9 bases lying between them. The CDR3 has 15 amino acids. From germline, CDR1 is SGHRS and CDR2 YFSETQ. CDR3: CASSLASPANYGYTF. In DNA, the CDR3 is TGCGCCAGCAGCTTGGCTTCACCCGCTAACTATGGCTACACCTTC.

The V call is TRBV28, the J call TRBJ1-4, with D possibly matching TRBD1 (6 bases). Germline CDR1 is MDHEN and CDR2 is SYDVKM. V shed 6 bases and J shed 3 bases, with 20 bases lying between them. The CDR3 has 17 amino acids. The CDR3 nucleotides read TGTGCCAGCAGGGGGGGGCCAAGGAGACGGCCTAATGAAAAACTGTTTTTT. This gives the protein CASRGGPRRRPNEKLFF.

The genes are TRBV2 and TRBJ2-2; D gene unclear. CDR3 length: 13 amino acids. V lost 3 bases and J 4 bases, leaving 6 bases between the germline ends. The germline gives CDR1 SNHLY, CDR2 FYNNEI. CDR3 residues: CASSEELTGELFF. As DNA, the CDR3 is TGTGCCAGCAGTGAGGAACTCACCGGGGAGCTGTTTTTT. The full variable domain, in which reference TRBV2 and TRBJ2-2 provide the parts outside the CDR3, is EPEVTQTPSHQVTQMGQEVILRCVPISNHLYFYWYRQILGQKVEFLVSFYNNEISEKSEIFDDQFSVERPDGSNFTLKIRSTKLEDSAMYFCASSEELTGELFFGEGSRLTVL.

The V and J genes are TRBV18 and TRBJ1-2; no reliable D call. The germline gives CDR1 KGHSH, CDR2 LQKENI. This CDR3 comprises 13 residues. Trimming left V 6 bases short and J 8 bases short, with 16 bases between. The CDR3 sequence: CASSDGSGRGYTF. The DNA of the CDR3 is TGTGCCAGCTCCGACGGGTCCGGGCGAGGCTACACCTTC.

The chain combines TRBV19 with TRBJ2-3; no definite D call. The V end lost 6 bases, the J end lost 0 bases, and 10 bases lay between the germline ends. CDR3 length: 14 residues. Per the germline V gene, CDR1 is LNHDA and CDR2 is SQIVND (reference sequence). CDR3 protein: CASRNTASTDTQYF. CDR3 coding DNA: TGTGCCAGTAGAAACACCGCCAGCACAGATACGCAGTATTTT.

This chain links TRBV19 with TRBJ2-7, with D possibly TRBD1 on 6 matching bases. V lost 5 bases and J lost 3, with 8 bases in between. The CDR3 totals 12 residues. CDR1 is LNHDA, CDR2 SQIVND, per germline (reference sequence). The CDR3 reads CASSSRGYEQYF. In DNA form, the CDR3 reads TGTGCCAGTAGTTCCAGGGGCTACGAGCAGTACTTC.

The chain joins TRBV4-1 to TRBJ1-6; 7 nucleotides match TRBD1. In germline, CDR1 is MGHRA, CDR2 YSYEKL. Losses at the gene ends were 1 base for V and 7 bases for J; bases not matched to a gene: 7. The CDR3 covers 16 residues. CDR3: CASSQVPRGGNSPLHF. Here the CDR3 DNA reads TGCGCCAGCAGCCAAGTTCCCAGGGGGGGGAATTCACCCCTCCACTTT.

This clone was recorded once. The chain carries TRBV4-1 and TRBJ2-5; D is possibly TRBD2 (5 bases). Trimming shortened V by 1 base and J by 7 bases, and 13 bases separated the two germline ends. Looked up from germline, CDR1 is MGHRA and CDR2 is YSYEKL. This CDR3 is built from 14 residues. CDR3 sequence reads: CASSQVTSRGTQYF. DNA of the CDR3: TGCGCCAGCAGCCAAGTAACTAGTCGGGGGACCCAGTACTTC.

As regards this clone: One junction end does not reproduce the germline sequence, and a read error may be involved. The chain joins TRBV12-3 or TRBV12-4 to TRBJ1-1; perhaps TRBD1 as D (5 bases). CDR3 length equals 13 residues. The CDR3 bases are TGTGCCAGCAGTCTAGCAGGGCGCACTGAAGCTTTCTTT. Translating it yields CASSLAGRTEAFF.

The CDR3 loop reads CASSPGQDSYGYTF. DNA of the CDR3: TGTGCCAGCAGTCCGGGACAGGATTCCTATGGCTACACCTTC. This chain uses TRBV6-5 with TRBJ1-2; the match to TRBD1 covers 8 bases. Germline V gene lookup returns CDR1 MNHEY and CDR2 SVGAGI. The V and J ends lost 5 bases and 4 bases, in that order; junction bases with no gene match: 6. The CDR3 sequence is 14 residues long.

V gene TRBV5-1 combines with J gene TRBJ1-5; TRBD1 aligns across 8 bases. V trimming: 0 bases; J trimming: 6 bases; junction bases outside the gene matches: 8. The V gene's germline CDR1 is SGHRS and CDR2 YFSETQ. The CDR3 has 16 residues. CDR3 sequence (DNA): TGCGCCAGCAGCTTGGCGTACAGGGGGTCTGGTCAGCCCCAGCATTTT. Translated: CASSLAYRGSGQPQHF.

The gene calls are TRBV18 and TRBJ1-1; TRBD1 is a possible D gene (5 bases). The CDR3 loop spans 14 amino acids. Germline CDR1 KGHSH, CDR2 LQKENI. V lost 2 bases to trimming and J lost 0 bases, with 7 bases between them. The CDR3 loop is CASSPRQLNTEAFF. For the CDR3, the DNA is TGTGCCAGCTCACCAAGACAGTTGAACACTGAAGCTTTCTTT.

This chain joins TRBV7-3 and TRBJ2-3; 7 bases align to TRBD2. The germline V gene encodes CDR1 SGHTA and CDR2 FQGTGA. V dropped 6 bases and J dropped 0; count of bases not matched to a gene: 3. The CDR3 is 14 residues long. CDR3: CASREGGSTDTQYF. CDR3 nucleotide sequence: TGTGCCAGCAGGGAGGGAGGGAGCACAGATACGCAGTATTTT.

The gene calls are TRBV2 and TRBJ2-5; TRBD2 agrees at 12 bases. Germline V gene lookup returns CDR1 SNHLY and CDR2 FYNNEI. The CDR3 is 15 amino acids. The J segment lost 2 bases and the V segment lost 6 bases, leaving 4 bases of the junction unmatched. This chain's CDR3 is CASRRLAGEQETQYF. The CDR3 nucleotides read TGTGCCAGCAGAAGACTAGCGGGAGAACAAGAGACCCAGTACTTC. Full variable domain (outside the CDR3, taken from reference TRBV2 and TRBJ2-5): EPEVTQTPSHQVTQMGQEVILRCVPISNHLYFYWYRQILGQKVEFLVSFYNNEISEKSEIFDDQFSVERPDGSNFTLKIRSTKLEDSAMYFCASRRLAGEQETQYFGPGTRLLVL.

The chain carries TRBV5-6 and TRBJ1-1; D not certain. V dropped 0 bases and J dropped 1 base, with 7 bases sitting between them. CDR3 length: 14 residues. Germline CDR1 reads SGHDT; CDR2 reads YYEEEE. This chain's CDR3 is CASSLDPANTEAFF. CDR3 nucleotide sequence: TGTGCCAGCAGCTTGGATCCCGCGAACACTGAAGCTTTCTTT.

This sequence joins TRBV3-1 (or the pseudogene TRBV3-2) and TRBJ2-7, with TRBD1 as a possible D gene (5 bases). Trimming took off 4 bases at V and 2 bases at J, with 12 bases between the two ends. Looked up from germline, CDR1 is LGHDT and CDR2 is YNNKEL (reference sequence). The CDR3 sequence is 14 residues long. In DNA, the CDR3 is TGTGCCAGCAGCCGGAAGGACATCCCCTACGAGCAGTACTTC. The encoded protein is CASSRKDIPYEQYF.

This chain joins TRBV3-1 (or the pseudogene TRBV3-2) and TRBJ2-7; TRBD1 matches 8 bases. The CDR3 has 14 amino acids. V shed 4 bases and J 3 bases; nucleotides not matched to a gene: 5. The germline V gene encodes CDR1 LGHDT and CDR2 YNNKEL (reference sequence). The CDR3 loop reads CASSLAGGLYEQYF. The CDR3 DNA reads as TGTGCCAGCAGCCTAGCAGGGGGCCTCTACGAGCAGTACTTC.

V gene TRBV27 combines with J gene TRBJ2-7, with 12 bases aligning to TRBD2. This CDR3 contains 15 residues. Germline CDR1 reads MNHEY; CDR2 reads SMNVEV (reference sequence). Trimming cost V 5 bases and J 5 bases; bases outside gene matches: 7. The CDR3 protein is CASSLASGREDEQYF. CDR3 DNA sequence: TGTGCCAGCAGTCTAGCTAGCGGGAGGGAGGACGAGCAGTACTTC.